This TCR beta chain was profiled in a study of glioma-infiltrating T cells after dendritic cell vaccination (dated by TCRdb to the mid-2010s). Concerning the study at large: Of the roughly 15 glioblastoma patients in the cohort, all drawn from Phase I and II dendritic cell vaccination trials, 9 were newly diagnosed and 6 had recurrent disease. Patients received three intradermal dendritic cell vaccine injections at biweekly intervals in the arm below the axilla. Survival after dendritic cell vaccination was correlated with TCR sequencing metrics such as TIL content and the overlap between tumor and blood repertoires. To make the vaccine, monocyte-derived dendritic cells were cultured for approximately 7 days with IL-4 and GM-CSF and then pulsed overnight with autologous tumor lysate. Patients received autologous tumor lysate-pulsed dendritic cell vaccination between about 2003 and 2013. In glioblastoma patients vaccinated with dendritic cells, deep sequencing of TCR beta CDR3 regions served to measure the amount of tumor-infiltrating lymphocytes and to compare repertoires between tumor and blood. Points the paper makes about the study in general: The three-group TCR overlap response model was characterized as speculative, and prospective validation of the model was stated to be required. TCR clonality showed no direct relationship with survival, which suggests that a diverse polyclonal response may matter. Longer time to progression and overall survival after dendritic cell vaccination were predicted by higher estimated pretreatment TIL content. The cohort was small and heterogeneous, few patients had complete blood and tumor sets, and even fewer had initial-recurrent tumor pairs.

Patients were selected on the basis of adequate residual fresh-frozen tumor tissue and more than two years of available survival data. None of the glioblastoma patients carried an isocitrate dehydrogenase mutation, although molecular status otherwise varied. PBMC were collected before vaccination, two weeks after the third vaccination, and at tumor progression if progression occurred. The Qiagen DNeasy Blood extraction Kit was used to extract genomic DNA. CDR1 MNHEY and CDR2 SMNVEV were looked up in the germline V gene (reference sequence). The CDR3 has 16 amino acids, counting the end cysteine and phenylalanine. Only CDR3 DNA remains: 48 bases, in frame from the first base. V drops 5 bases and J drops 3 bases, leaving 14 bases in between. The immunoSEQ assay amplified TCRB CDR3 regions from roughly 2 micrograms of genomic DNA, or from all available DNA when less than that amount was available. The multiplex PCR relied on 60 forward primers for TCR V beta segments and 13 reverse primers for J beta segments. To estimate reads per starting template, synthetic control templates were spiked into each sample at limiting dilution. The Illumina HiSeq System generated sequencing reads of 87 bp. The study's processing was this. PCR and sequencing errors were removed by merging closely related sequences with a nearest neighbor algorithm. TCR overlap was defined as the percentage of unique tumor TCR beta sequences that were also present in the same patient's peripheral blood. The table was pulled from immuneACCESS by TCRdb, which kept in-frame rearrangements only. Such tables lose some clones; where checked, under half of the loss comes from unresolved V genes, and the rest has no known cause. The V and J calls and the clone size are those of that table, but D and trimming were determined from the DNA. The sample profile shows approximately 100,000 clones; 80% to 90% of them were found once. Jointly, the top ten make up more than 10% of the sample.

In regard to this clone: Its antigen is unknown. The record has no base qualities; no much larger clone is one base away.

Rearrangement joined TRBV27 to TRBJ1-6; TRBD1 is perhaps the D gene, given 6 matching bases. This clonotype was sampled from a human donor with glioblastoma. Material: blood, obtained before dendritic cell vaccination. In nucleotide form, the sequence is TGTGCCAGCAGTCCCCCCCCGGACAGCTATAATTCACCCCTCCACTTT. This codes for CASSPPPDSYNSPLHF.